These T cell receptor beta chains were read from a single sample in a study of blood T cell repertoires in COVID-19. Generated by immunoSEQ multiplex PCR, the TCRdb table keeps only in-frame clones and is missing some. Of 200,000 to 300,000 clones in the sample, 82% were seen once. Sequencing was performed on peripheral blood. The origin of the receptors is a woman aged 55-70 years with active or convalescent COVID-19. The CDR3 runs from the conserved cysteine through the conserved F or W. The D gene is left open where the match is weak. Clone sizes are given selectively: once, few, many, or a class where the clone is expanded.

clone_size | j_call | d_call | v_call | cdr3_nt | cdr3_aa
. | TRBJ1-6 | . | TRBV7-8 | TGTGCCAGCAGCTTAGGGCGGACAGTTTATAATTCACCCCTCCACTTT | CASSLGRTVYNSPLHF
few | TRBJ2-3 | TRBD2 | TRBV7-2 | TGTGCCAGCAGCCTCGGACTAGAGGGAGATACGCAGTATTTT | CASSLGLEGDTQYF
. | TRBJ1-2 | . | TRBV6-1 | TGTGCCAGCAGTGAATTGGTACAGGGCCGGGGCTACACCTTC | CASSELVQGRGYTF
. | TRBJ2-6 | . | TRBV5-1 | TGCGCCAGCAGCCAAGAGCTGACTTCTGGGGCCAACGTCCTGACTTTC | CASSQELTSGANVLTF
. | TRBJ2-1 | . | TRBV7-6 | TGTGCCAGCAGCTTAAGTAGCCTAGATCCGGTCCAAGAGCAGTTCTTC | CASSLSSLDPVQEQFF
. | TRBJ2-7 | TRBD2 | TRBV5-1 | TGCGCCAGCAGCTTGGGACTAGCGGTTAACTACGAGCAGTACTTC | CASSLGLAVNYEQYF
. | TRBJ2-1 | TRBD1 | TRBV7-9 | TGTGCCAGCAGCATACAGGGGGCGCATTACAATGAGCAGTTCTTC | CASSIQGAHYNEQFF
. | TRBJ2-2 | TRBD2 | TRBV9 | TGTGCCAGCAGGCATACTAGCGGTAACACCGGGGAGCTGTTTTTT | CASRHTSGNTGELFF
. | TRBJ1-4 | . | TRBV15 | TGTGCCACCAGCAGAGATGGCAGATCCTATGAAAAACTGTTTTTT | CATSRDGRSYEKLFF
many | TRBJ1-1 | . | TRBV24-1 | TGTGCCACCAGTGACCCCCTTGGGGCCACGACAATTTTT | CATSDPLGATTIF
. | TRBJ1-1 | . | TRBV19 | TGTGCCAGTAGCCGGGACACTGGGGAAGCTTTCTTT | CASSRDTGEAFF
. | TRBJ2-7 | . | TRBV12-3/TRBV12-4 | TGTGCCAGCATGCGGACAACCTACGAGCAGTACTTC | CASMRTTYEQYF
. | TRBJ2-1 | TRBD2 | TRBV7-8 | TGTGCCAGCAGCTTAGGTACCCTAGCGGGGGGCCGGGAGCAGTTCTTC | CASSLGTLAGGREQFF
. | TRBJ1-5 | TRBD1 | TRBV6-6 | TGTGCCAGCAGTTCCGGGACAGGGGGCAAACAGCCCCAGCATTTT | CASSSGTGGKQPQHF
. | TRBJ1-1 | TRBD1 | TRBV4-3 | TGCGCCAGCAGCCAACTTACAGGGGGCACTGAAGCTTTCTTT | CASSQLTGGTEAFF
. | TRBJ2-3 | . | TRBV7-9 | TGTGCCAGCAGCTCGGGAGCAGATACGCAGTATTTT | CASSSGADTQYF
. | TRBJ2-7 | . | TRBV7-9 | TGTGCCAGCAGCCTAACCTACGAGCAGTACTTC | CASSLTYEQYF